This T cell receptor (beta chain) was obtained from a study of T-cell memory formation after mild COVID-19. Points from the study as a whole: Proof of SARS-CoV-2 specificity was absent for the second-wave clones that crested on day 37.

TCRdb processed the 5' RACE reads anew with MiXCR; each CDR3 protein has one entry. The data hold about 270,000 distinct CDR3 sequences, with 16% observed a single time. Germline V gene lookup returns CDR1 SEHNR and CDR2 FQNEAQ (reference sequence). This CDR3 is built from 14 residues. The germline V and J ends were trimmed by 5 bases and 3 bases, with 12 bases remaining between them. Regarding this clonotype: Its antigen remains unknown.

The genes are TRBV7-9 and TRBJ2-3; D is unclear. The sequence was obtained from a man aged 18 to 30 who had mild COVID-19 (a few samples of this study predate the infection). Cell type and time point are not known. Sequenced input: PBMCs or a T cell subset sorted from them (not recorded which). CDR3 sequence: CASSRLSVTDTQYF. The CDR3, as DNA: TGTGCCAGCAGCAGACTTTCGGTGACAGATACGCAGTATTTT.